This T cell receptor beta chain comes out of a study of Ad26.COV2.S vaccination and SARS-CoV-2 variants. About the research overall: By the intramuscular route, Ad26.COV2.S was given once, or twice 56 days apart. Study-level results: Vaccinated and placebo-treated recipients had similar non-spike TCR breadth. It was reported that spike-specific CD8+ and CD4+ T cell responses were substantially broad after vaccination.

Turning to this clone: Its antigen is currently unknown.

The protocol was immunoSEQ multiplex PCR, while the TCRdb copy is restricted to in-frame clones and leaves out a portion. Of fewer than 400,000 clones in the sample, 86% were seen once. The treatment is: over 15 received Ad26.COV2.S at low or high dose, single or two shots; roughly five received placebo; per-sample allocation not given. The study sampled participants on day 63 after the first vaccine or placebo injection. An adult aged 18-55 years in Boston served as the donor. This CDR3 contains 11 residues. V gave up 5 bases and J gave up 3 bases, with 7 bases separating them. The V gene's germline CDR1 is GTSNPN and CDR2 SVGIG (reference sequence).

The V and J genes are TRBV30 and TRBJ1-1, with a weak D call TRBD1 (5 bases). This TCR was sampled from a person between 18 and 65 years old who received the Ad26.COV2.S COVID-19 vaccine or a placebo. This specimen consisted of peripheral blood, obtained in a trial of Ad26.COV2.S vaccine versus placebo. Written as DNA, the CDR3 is TGTGCCTGGGGGGGATACACTGAAGCTTTCTTT. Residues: CAWGGYTEAFF.